This T cell receptor beta chain derives from a study of molecular identifiers for immune sequencing clone quantification. In this sample, this clonotype turned up a few times. V was clipped by 7 bases and J by 5 bases; unmatched bases: 7. In germline, CDR1 is MGHDK, CDR2 SYGVNS. The CDR3 covers 13 residues. Each CDR3 protein is one row after TCRdb ran MiXCR on the PCR reads. The table lists roughly 90,000 distinct CDR3 sequences, 20% to 30% of them singletons. Material: naive CD8+ T cells from blood, with Jurkat cell RNA spiked in. Stated subset: FACS-sorted CD8+CD4-CCR7+CD45RA+ naive T cells. This chain joins TRBV25-1 and TRBJ1-1; 7 bases match TRBD1. The sequence was collected from a human donor in good health. Some libraries in this study had Jurkat cell RNA spiked in. CDR3 amino acids: CASNHRGGTEAFF. CDR3 sequence (DNA): TGTGCCAGCAACCACAGGGGTGGGACTGAAGCTTTCTTT.